The rows below give T cell receptor beta chains drawn from one sample of a study of T cells in Graves' hyperthyroidism and ophthalmopathy. TCRdb analysed the multiplex PCR reads with MiXCR anew, one entry per CDR3 protein. The sample includes fewer than 600,000 distinct CDR3 sequences, 13% to 15% of them seen just once. Sample: blood. The receptors were sampled from a woman aged 18-35 years with Graves' hyperthyroidism. CDR3s include the opening cysteine and the closing phenylalanine or tryptophan. The order of the fields is D gene, J gene, V gene, clone size, CDR3 DNA, CDR3 protein. The D gene is left open where the match is weak. Clone size is stated in some rows and not others, as once, few, many or a class when expanded.

. | TRBJ1-2 | TRBV12-3/TRBV12-4 | many | TGTGCCAGCGGGGGTAGAGGATATGGCTACACCTTC | CASGGRGYGYTF
. | TRBJ2-1 | TRBV24-1 | . | TGTGCCACCAGTGACCTGGGACGTAGCAATGAGCAGTTCTTC | CATSDLGRSNEQFF
TRBD1 | TRBJ2-3 | TRBV5-6 | few | TGTGCCAGCAGCCCCCCCGGGACAGGGTTCGCAGATACGCAGTATTTT | CASSPPGTGFADTQYF
. | TRBJ1-3 | TRBV7-9 | many | TGTGCCAGCGGACTGACAGTGGGAAACACCATATATTTT | CASGLTVGNTIYF
. | TRBJ1-4 | TRBV19 | few | TGTGCCAGTAGTATAGATCAGGACGGGGATGAAAAACTGTTTTTT | CASSIDQDGDEKLFF
. | TRBJ2-5 | TRBV30 | many | TGTGCCTGTTCCTTAAGGGAGACCCAGTACTTC | CACSLRETQYF
TRBD2 | TRBJ2-1 | TRBV5-8 | many | TGTGCCAGCAGCTTGGATAGCGGGTCTTCCTACAATGAGCAGTTCTTC | CASSLDSGSSYNEQFF
. | TRBJ2-1 | TRBV6-1 | many | TGTGCCAGCGGCCTCATGGGAGCGCAGGATGAGCAGTTCTTC | CASGLMGAQDEQFF
TRBD1 | TRBJ2-1 | TRBV20-1 | many | TGCAGTGCTAGAGATTCGGGCAGGGGGCGAGATGAGCAGTTCTTC | CSARDSGRGRDEQFF
. | TRBJ2-2 | TRBV2 | few | TGTGCCAGCAGTGAGGGGGCCGTTGGGGAGCTGTTTTTT | CASSEGAVGELFF
TRBD2 | TRBJ2-7 | TRBV9 | . | TGTGCCAGCAGCGTAGGGACTAGCGGGGGAACCTACGAGCAGTACTTC | CASSVGTSGGTYEQYF
. | TRBJ1-2 | TRBV2 | many | TGTGCCAGCAGTGAACTTGTACAGATCTATGGCTACACCTTC | CASSELVQIYGYTF
. | TRBJ2-2 | TRBV5-1 | . | TGCGCCAGCAGCCCGGTGGCTAGAGGGGTCGCCGGGGAGCTGTTTTTT | CASSPVARGVAGELFF
. | TRBJ2-3 | TRBV7-2 | many | TGTGCCAGCAGCCTTAGGAGGGCCTCTAACACAGATACGCAGTATTTT | CASSLRRASNTDTQYF
. | TRBJ1-5 | TRBV4-1 | few | TGCGCCAGCAGCCAAGAGGGCAGGGCTAGCAATCAGCCCCAGCATTTT | CASSQEGRASNQPQHF
TRBD2 | TRBJ2-5 | TRBV9 | . | TGTGCCAGCAGCGTACGTGGGGTTAGCGGGAGGGCCTTGGAGACCCAGTACTTC | CASSVRGVSGRALETQYF
TRBD1 | TRBJ1-5 | TRBV19 | many | TGTGCCAGTAGTGCCCGGGACAGTTCAAGAAATCAGCCCCAGCATTTT | CASSARDSSRNQPQHF
TRBD2 | TRBJ2-7 | TRBV9 | many | TGTGCCAGCAGCAGCGATCCTAGCGGGAGGAACGAGCAGTACTTC | CASSSDPSGRNEQYF
TRBD1 | TRBJ2-7 | TRBV24-1 | . | TGTGCCACCAGTGATTCCCACAGGGGACGCCTTCAGCAGTACTTC | CATSDSHRGRLQQYF
. | TRBJ1-2 | TRBV29-1 | . | TGCAGCGCGAACCGGGACGGAGACGACTATGGCTACACCTTC | CSANRDGDDYGYTF